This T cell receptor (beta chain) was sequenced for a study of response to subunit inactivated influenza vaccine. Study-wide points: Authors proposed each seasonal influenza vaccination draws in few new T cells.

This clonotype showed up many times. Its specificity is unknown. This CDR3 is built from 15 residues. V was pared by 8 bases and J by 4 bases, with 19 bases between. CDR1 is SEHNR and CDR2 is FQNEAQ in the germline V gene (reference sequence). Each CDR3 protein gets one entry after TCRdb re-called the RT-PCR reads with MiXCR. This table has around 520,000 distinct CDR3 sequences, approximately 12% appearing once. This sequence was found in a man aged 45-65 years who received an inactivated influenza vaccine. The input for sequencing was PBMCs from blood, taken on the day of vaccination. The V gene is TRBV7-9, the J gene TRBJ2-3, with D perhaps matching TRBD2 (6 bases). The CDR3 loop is CASRHTYGSPDTQYF. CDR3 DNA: TGTGCCAGCCGGCACACCTACGGGAGTCCAGATACGCAGTATTTT.